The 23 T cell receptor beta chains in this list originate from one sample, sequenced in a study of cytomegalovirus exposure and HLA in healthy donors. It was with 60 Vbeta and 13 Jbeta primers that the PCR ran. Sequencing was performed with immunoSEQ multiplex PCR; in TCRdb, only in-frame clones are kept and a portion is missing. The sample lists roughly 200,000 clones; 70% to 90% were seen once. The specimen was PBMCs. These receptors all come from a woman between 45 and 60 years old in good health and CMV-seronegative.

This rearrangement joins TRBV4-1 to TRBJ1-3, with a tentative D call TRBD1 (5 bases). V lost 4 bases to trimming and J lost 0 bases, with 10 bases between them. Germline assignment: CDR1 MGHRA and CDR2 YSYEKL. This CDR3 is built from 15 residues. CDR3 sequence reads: CASSRAGPSGNTIYF. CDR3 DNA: TGCGCCAGCAGCCGTGCAGGGCCCTCTGGAAACACCATATATTTT.

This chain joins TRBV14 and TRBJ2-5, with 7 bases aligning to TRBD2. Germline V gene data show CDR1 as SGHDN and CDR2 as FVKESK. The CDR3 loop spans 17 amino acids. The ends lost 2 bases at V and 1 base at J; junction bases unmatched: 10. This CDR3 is CASSQKGGWPGQETQYF. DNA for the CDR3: TGTGCCAGCAGCCAAAAGGGAGGGTGGCCCGGCCAAGAGACCCAGTACTTC. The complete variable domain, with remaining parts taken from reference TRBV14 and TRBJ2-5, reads EAGVTQFPSHSVIEKGQTVTLRCDPISGHDNLYWYRRVMGKEIKFLLHFVKESKQDESGMPNNRFLAERTGGTYSTLKVQPAELEDSGVYFCASSQKGGWPGQETQYFGPGTRLLVL.

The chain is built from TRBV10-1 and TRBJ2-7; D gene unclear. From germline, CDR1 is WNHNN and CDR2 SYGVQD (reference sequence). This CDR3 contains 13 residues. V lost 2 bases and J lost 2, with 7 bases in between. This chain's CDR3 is CASSEGRTYEQYF. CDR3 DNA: TGCGCCAGCAGTGAGGGCCGAACCTACGAGCAGTACTTC.

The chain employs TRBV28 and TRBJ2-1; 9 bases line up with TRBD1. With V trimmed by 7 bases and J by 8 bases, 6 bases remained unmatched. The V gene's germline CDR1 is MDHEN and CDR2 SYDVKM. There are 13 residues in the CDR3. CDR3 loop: CASTITGGDEQFF. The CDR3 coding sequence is TGTGCCAGCACCATCACAGGGGGCGATGAGCAGTTCTTC.

CDR3 protein: CASRSGEPRRGEQYF. In DNA, the CDR3 is TGTGCCAGCAGGTCGGGAGAGCCCCGGAGAGGAGAGCAGTACTTC. This chain uses TRBV27 with TRBJ2-7, with D perhaps matching TRBD2 (6 bases). CDR1 MNHEY and CDR2 SMNVEV come from the germline V gene (reference sequence). This CDR3 is 15 amino acids long. V was clipped by 6 bases and J by 7 bases, with 22 bases between them.

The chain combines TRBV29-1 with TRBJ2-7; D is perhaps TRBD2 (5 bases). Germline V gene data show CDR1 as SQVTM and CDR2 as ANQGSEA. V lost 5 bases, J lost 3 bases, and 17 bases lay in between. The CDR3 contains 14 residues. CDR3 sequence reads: CSVRHEDWSYEQYF. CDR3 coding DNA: TGCAGCGTTCGCCATGAGGACTGGAGCTACGAGCAGTACTTC.

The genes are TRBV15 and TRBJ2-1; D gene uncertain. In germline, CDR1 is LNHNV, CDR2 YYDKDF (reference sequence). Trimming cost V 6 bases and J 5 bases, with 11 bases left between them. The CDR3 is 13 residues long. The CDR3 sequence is CATRPDLDNEQFF. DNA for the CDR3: TGTGCCACCAGACCAGACTTAGACAATGAGCAGTTCTTC.

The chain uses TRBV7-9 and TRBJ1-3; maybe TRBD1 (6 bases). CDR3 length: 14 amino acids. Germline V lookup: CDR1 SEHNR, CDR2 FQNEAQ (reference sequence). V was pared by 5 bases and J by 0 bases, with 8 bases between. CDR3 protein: CASSRTVSGNTIYF. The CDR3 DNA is TGTGCCAGCAGCCGGACAGTCTCTGGAAACACCATATATTTT. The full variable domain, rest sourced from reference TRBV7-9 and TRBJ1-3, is DTGVSQNPRHKITKRGQNVTFRCDPISEHNRLYWYRQTLGQGPEFLTYFQNEAQLEKSRLLSDRFSAERPKGSFSTLEIQRTEQGDSAMYLCASSRTVSGNTIYFGEGSWLTVV.

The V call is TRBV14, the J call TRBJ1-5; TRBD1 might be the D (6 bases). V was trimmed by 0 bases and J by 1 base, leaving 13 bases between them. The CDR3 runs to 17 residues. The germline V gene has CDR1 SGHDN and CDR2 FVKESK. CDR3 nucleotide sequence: TGTGCCAGCAGCCAAGAGGACAGCCCCGGGAGCAATCAGCCCCAGCATTTT. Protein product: CASSQEDSPGSNQPQHF.

CDR3 protein: CASSPRRISHYGYTF. CDR3 DNA sequence: TGTGCCAGCAGCCCCCGGAGGATTAGTCACTATGGCTACACCTTC. The gene calls are TRBV14 and TRBJ1-2, with D unclear. The V end was cut by 4 bases, the J end by 3 bases, with 15 bases between. Germline V lookup: CDR1 SGHDN, CDR2 FVKESK. This CDR3 region has 15 residues.

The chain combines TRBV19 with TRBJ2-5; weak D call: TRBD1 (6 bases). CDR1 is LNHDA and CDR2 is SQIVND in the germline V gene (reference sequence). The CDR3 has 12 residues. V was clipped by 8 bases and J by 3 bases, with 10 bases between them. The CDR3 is CASLRGEETQYF. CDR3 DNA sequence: TGTGCCAGTCTCAGGGGAGAAGAGACCCAGTACTTC. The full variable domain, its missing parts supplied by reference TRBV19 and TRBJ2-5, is DGGITQSPKYLFRKEGQNVTLSCEQNLNHDAMYWYRQDPGQGLRLIYYSQIVNDFQKGDIAEGYSVSREKKESFPLTVTSAQKNPTAFYLCASLRGEETQYFGPGTRLLVL.

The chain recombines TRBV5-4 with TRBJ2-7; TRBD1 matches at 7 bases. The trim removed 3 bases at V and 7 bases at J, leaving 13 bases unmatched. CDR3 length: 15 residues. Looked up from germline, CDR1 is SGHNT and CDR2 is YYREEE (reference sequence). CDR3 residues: CASSSGRDSRLEQYF. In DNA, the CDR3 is TGTGCCAGCAGCTCCGGCCGGGACAGCCGACTTGAGCAGTACTTC. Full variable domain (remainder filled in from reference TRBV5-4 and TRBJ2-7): ETGVTQSPTHLIKTRGQQVTLRCSSQSGHNTVSWYQQALGQGPQFIFQYYREEENGRGNFPPRFSGLQFPNYSSELNVNALELDDSALYLCASSSGRDSRLEQYFGPGTRLTVT.

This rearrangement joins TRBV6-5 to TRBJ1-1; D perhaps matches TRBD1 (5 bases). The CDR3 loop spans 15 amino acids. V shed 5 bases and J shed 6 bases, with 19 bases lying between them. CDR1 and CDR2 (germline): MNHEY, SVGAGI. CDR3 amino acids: CASSPLGAGMAEAFF. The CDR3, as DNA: TGTGCCAGCAGTCCTCTAGGGGCAGGGATGGCTGAAGCTTTCTTT.

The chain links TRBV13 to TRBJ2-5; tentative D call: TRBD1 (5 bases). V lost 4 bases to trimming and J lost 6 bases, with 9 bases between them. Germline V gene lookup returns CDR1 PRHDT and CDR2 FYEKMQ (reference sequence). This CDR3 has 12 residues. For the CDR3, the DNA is TGTGCCAGCAGCTGGGGCAAGAAGACCCAGTACTTC. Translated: CASSWGKKTQYF.

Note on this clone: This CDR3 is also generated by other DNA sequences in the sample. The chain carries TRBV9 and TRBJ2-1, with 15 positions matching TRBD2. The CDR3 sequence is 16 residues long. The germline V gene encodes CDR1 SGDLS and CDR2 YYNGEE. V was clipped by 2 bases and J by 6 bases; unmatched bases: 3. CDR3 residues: CASSVGLAGGGNEQFF. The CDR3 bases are TGTGCCAGCAGCGTCGGACTAGCGGGAGGGGGCAATGAGCAGTTCTTC.

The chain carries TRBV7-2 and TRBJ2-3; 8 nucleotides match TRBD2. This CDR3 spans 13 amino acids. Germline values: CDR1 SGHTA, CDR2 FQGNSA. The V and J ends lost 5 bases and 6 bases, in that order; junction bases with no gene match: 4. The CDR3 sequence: CASSPGGPDTQYF. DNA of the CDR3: TGTGCCAGCAGCCCGGGAGGGCCTGATACGCAGTATTTT. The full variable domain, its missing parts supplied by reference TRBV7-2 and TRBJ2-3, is GAGVSQSPSNKVTEKGKDVELRCDPISGHTALYWYRQSLGQGLEFLIYFQGNSAPDKSGLPSDRFSAERTGGSVSTLTIQRTQQEDSAVYLCASSPGGPDTQYFGPGTRLTVL.

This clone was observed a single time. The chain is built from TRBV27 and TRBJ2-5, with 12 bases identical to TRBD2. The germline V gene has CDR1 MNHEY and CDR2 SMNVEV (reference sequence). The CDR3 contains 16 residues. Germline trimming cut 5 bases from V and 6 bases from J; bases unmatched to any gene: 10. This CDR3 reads CASSPRTSGIKKTQYF. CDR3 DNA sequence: TGTGCCAGCAGTCCGCGGACTAGCGGGATAAAGAAGACCCAGTACTTC.

This chain's CDR3 is CASPPGGSRNEQFF. Here the CDR3 DNA reads TGTGCCAGCCCACCGGGAGGCAGCAGAAATGAGCAGTTCTTC. This chain uses TRBV27 with TRBJ2-1, with TRBD2 identical over 7 bases. The CDR3 totals 14 residues. In germline, CDR1 is MNHEY, CDR2 SMNVEV (reference sequence). Trimming at V came to 8 bases and at J to 7 bases, leaving 11 bases not matched to a gene.

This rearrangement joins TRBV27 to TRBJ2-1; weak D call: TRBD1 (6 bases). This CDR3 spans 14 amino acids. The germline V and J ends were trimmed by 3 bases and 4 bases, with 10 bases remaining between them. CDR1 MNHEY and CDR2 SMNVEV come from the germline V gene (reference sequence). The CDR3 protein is CASSFRGFYNEQFF. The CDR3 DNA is TGTGCCAGCAGTTTCAGGGGTTTTTACAATGAGCAGTTCTTC.

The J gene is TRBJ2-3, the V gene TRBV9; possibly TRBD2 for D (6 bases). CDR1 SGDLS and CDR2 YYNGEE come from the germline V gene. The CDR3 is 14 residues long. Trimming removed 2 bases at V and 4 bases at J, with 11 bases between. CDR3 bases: TGTGCCAGCAGCGTGGGGGGAGTGGCAGATACGCAGTATTTT. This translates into CASSVGGVADTQYF. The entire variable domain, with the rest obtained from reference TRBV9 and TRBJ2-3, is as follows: DSGVTQTPKHLITATGQRVTLRCSPRSGDLSVYWYQQSLDQGLQFLIQYYNGEERAKGNILERFSAQQFPDLHSELNLSSLELGDSALYFCASSVGGVADTQYFGPGTRLTVL.

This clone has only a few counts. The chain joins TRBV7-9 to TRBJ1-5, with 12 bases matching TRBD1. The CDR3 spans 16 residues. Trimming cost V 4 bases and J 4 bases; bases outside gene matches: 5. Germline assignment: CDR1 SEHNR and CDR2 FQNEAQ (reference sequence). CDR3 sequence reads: CASSSGTGGFNQPQHF. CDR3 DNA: TGTGCCAGCAGCTCAGGGACAGGGGGCTTTAATCAGCCCCAGCATTTT.

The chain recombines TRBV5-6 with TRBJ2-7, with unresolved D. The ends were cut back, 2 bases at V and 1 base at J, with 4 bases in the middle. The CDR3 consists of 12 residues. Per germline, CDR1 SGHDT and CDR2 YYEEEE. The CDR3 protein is CASSFSSYEQYF. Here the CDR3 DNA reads TGTGCCAGCAGCTTTTCTTCCTACGAGCAGTACTTC.

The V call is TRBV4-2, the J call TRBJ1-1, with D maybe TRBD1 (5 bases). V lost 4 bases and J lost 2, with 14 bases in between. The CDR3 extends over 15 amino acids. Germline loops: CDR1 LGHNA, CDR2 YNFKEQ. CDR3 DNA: TGTGCCAGCAGCCCAAGAGACAGCACTAACACTGAAGCTTTCTTT. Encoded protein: CASSPRDSTNTEAFF.